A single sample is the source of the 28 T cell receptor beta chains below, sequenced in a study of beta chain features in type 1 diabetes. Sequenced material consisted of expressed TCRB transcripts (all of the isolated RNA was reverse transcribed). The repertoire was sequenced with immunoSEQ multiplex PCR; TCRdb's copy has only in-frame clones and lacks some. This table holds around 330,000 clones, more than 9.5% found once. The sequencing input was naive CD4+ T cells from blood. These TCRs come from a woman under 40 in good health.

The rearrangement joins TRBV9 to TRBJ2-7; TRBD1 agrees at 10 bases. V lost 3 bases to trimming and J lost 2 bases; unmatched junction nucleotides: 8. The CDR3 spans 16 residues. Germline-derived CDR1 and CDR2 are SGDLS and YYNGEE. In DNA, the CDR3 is TGTGCCAGCAGCGGGCGACAGGGGGCCGAAACCTACGAGCAGTACTTC. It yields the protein CASSGRQGAETYEQYF.

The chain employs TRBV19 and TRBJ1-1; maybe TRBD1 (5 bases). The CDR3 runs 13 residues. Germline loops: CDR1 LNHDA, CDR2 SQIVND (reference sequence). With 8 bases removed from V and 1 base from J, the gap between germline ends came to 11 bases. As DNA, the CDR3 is TGTGCCAGTCCACAAACAGGGAACACTGAAGCTTTCTTT. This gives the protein CASPQTGNTEAFF. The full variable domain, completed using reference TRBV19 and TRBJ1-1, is DGGITQSPKYLFRKEGQNVTLSCEQNLNHDAMYWYRQDPGQGLRLIYYSQIVNDFQKGDIAEGYSVSREKKESFPLTVTSAQKNPTAFYLCASPQTGNTEAFFGQGTRLTVV.

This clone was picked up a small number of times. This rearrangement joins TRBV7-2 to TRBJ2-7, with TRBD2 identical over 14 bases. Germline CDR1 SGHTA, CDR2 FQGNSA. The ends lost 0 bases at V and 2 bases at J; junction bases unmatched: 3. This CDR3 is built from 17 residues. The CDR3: CASSLAGTSGSAYEQYF. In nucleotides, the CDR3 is TGTGCCAGCAGCTTAGCGGGGACTAGCGGGAGCGCCTACGAGCAGTACTTC.

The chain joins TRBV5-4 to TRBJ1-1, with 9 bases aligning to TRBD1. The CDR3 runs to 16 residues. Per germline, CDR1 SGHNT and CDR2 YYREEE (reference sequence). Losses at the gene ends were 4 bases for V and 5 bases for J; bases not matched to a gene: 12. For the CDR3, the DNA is TGTGCCAGCAGCGCGATCCAAGGACAGGGGTGGACTGAAGCTTTCTTT. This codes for CASSAIQGQGWTEAFF.

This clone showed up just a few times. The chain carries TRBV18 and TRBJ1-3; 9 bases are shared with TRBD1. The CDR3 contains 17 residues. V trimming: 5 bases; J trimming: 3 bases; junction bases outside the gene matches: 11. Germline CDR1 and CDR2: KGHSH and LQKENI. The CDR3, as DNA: TGTGCCAGCTCATCTACACAACAGGGGGCAAGTGGAAACACCATATATTTT. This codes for CASSSTQQGASGNTIYF.

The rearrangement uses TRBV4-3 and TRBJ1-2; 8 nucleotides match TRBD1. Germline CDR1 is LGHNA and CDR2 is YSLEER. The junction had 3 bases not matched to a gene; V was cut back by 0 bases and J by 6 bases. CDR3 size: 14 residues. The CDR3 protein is CASSQDDRGHGYTF. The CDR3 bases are TGCGCCAGCAGCCAAGATGACAGGGGCCATGGCTACACCTTC.

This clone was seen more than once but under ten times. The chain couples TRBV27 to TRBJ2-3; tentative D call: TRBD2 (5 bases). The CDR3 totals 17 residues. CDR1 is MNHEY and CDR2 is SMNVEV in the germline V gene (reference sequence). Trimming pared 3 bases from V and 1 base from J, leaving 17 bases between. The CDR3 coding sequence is TGTGCCAGCAGTTTTGGGTGGGAGAGAGATGGCACAGATACGCAGTATTTT. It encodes CASSFGWERDGTDTQYF.

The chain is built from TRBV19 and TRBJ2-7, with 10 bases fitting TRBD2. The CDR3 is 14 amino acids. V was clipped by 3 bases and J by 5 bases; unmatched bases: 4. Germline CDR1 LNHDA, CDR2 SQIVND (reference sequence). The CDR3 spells CASSILAGANEQYF. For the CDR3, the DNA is TGTGCCAGTAGTATCCTAGCGGGAGCAAACGAGCAGTACTTC. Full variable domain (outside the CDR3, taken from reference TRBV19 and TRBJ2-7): DGGITQSPKYLFRKEGQNVTLSCEQNLNHDAMYWYRQDPGQGLRLIYYSQIVNDFQKGDIAEGYSVSREKKESFPLTVTSAQKNPTAFYLCASSILAGANEQYFGPGTRLTVT.

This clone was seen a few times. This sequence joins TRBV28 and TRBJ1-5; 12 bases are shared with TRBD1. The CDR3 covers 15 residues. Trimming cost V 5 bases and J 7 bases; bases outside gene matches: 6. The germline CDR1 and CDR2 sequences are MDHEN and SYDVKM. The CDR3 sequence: CASSPGTGGRQPQHF. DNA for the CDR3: TGTGCCAGCAGTCCCGGGACAGGGGGCAGGCAGCCCCAGCATTTT. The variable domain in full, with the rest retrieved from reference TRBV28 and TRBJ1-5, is DVKVTQSSRYLVKRTGEKVFLECVQDMDHENMFWYRQDPGLGLRLIYFSYDVKMKEKGDIPEGYSVSREKKERFSLILESASTNQTSMYLCASSPGTGGRQPQHFGDGTRLSIL.

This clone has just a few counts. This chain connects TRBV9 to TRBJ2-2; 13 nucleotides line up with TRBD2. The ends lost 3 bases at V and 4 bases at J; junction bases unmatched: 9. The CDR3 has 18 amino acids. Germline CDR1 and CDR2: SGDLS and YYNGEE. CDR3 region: CASSATRLAGGGTGELFF. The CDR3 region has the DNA TGTGCCAGCAGCGCGACGAGACTAGCGGGAGGAGGCACCGGGGAGCTGTTTTTT. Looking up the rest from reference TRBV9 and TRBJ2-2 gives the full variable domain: DSGVTQTPKHLITATGQRVTLRCSPRSGDLSVYWYQQSLDQGLQFLIQYYNGEERAKGNILERFSAQQFPDLHSELNLSSLELGDSALYFCASSATRLAGGGTGELFFGEGSRLTVL.

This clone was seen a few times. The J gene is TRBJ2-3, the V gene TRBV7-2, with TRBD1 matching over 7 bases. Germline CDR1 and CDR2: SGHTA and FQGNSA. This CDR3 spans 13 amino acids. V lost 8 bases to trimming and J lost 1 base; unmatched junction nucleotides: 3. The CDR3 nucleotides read TGTGCCAGCGGGACAGCCCGCACAGATACGCAGTATTTT. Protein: CASGTARTDTQYF.

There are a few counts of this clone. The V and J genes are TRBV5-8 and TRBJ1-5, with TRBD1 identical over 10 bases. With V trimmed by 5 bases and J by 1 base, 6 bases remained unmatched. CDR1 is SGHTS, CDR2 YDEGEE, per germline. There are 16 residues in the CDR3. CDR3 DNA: TGTGCCAGCAGATGGGACAGGGGCGGGAGCAATCAGCCCCAGCATTTT. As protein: CASRWDRGGSNQPQHF.

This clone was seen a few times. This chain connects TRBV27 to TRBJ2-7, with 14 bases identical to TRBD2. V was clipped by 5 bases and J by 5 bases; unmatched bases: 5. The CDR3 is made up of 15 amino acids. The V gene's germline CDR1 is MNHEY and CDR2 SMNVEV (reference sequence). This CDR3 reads CASSPGLAGVHEQYF. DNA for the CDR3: TGTGCCAGCAGTCCGGGACTAGCGGGAGTTCACGAGCAGTACTTC.

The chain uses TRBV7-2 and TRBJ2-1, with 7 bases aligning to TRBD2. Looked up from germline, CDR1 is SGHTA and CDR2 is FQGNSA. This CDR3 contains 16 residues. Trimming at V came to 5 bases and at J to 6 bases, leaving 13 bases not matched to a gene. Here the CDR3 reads CASSARDPGTTNEQFF. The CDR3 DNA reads TGTGCCAGCAGCGCGCGAGATCCCGGGACTACCAATGAGCAGTTCTTC.

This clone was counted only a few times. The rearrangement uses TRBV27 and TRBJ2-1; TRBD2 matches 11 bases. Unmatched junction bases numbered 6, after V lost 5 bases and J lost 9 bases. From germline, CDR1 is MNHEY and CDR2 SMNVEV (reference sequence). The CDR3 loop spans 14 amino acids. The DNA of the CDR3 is TGTGCCAGCAGTCTTAGCGGGAGGGCTGGTGAGCAGTTCTTC. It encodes CASSLSGRAGEQFF.

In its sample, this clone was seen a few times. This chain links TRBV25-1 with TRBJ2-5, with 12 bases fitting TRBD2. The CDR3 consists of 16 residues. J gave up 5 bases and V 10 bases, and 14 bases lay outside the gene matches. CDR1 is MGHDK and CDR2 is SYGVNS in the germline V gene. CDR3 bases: TGTGCCACCTCTAAGGCTAGCGGGAGGGCCGAGGAGACCCAGTACTTC. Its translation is CATSKASGRAEETQYF.

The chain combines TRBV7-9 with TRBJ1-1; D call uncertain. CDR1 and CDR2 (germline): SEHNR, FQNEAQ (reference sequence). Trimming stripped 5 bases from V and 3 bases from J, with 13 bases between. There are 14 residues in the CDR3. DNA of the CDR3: TGTGCCAGCAGCAAACGGAGTTTTGACACTGAAGCTTTCTTT. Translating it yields CASSKRSFDTEAFF.

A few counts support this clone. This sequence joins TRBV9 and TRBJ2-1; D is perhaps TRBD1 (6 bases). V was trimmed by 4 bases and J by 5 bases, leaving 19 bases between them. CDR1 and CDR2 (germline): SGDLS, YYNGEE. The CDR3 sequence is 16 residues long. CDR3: CASSTISGTLNNEQFF. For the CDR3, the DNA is TGTGCCAGCAGCACGATTTCCGGGACACTAAACAATGAGCAGTTCTTC.

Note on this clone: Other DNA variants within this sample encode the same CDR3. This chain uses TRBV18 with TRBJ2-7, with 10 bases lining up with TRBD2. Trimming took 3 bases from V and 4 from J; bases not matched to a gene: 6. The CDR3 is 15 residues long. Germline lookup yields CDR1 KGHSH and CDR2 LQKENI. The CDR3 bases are TGTGCCAGCTCACCCGGGCTAGCGGGAGTTTACGAGCAGTACTTC. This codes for CASSPGLAGVYEQYF.

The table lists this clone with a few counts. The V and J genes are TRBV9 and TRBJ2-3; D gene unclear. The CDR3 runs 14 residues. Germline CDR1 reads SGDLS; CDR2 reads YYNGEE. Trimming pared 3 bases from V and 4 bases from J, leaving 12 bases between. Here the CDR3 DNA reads TGTGCCAGCAGCGCCCGATACGGTTCAGATACGCAGTATTTT. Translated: CASSARYGSDTQYF.

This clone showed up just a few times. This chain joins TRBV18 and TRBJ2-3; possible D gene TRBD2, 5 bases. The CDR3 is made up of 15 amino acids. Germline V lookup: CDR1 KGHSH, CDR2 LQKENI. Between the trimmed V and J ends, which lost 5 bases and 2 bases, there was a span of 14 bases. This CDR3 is CASSTTMGDTDTQYF. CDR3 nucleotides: TGTGCCAGCTCAACCACAATGGGAGACACAGATACGCAGTATTTT.

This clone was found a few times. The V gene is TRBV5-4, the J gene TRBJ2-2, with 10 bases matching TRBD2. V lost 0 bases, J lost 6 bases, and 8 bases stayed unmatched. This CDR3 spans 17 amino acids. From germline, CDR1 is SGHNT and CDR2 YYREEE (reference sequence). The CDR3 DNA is TGTGCCAGCAGCTTGGCACGGCTAGCGGGAGAGTCCGGGGAGCTGTTTTTT. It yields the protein CASSLARLAGESGELFF.

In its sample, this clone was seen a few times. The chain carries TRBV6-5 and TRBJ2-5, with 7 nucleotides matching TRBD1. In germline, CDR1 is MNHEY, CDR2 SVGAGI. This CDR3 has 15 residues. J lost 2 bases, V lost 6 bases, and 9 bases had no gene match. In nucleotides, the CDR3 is TGTGCCAGCAGCACGGACAGGTGGGGGCAAGAGACCCAGTACTTC. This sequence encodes CASSTDRWGQETQYF.

CDR3 amino acids: CASSLRPTRRVYNEQFF. The CDR3 DNA follows: TGTGCCAGCAGCCTCCGCCCGACTAGAAGAGTTTACAATGAGCAGTTCTTC. The V and J genes are TRBV7-9 and TRBJ2-1; maybe TRBD2 (6 bases). Germline V gene data show CDR1 as SEHNR and CDR2 as FQNEAQ (reference sequence). The CDR3 loop spans 17 amino acids. V was cut by 5 bases and J by 4 bases, with 21 bases left in between. The full variable domain, rest sourced from reference TRBV7-9 and TRBJ2-1, is DTGVSQNPRHKITKRGQNVTFRCDPISEHNRLYWYRQTLGQGPEFLTYFQNEAQLEKSRLLSDRFSAERPKGSFSTLEIQRTEQGDSAMYLCASSLRPTRRVYNEQFFGPGTRLTVL.

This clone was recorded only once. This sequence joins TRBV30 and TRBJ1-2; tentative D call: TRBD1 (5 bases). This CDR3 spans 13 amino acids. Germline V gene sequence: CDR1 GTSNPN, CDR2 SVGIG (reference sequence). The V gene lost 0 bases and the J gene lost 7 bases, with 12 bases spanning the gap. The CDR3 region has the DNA TGTGCCTGGAGTGTAAGACAGTCTGGTGGCTACACCTTC. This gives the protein CAWSVRQSGGYTF.

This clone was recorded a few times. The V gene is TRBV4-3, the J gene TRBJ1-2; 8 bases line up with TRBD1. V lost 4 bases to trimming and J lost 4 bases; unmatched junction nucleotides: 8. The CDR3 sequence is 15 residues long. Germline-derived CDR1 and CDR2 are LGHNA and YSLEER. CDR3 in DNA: TGCGCCAGCAGCCCCAACATCGACAGGGGCTATGGCTACACCTTC. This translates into CASSPNIDRGYGYTF.

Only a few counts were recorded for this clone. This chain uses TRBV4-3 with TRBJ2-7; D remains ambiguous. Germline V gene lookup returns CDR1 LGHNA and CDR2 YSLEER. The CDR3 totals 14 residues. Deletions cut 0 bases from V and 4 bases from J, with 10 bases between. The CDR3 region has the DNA TGCGCCAGCAGCCAAGATTCGCGTGTTTACGAGCAGTACTTC. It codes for CASSQDSRVYEQYF.

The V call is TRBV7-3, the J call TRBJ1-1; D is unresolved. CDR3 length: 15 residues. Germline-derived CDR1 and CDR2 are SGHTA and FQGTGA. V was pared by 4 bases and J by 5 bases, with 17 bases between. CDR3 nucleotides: TGTGCCAGCAGCTCGCTTGAGAGGGTGGCTACTGAAGCTTTCTTT. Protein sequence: CASSSLERVATEAFF.